The 15 T cell receptor beta chains presented below share a single source sample, sequenced in a study of blood T cell repertoires in COVID-19. The data were produced by immunoSEQ multiplex PCR, yet TCRdb's version contains in-frame clones alone and is incomplete. The data contain tens of thousands of clones, roughly 82% of them singletons. Material for sequencing was peripheral blood. Receptors were obtained from a man aged 50 to 60 with active or convalescent COVID-19.

This clone was seen just once. The chain couples TRBV7-9 to TRBJ1-1; maybe TRBD1 (5 bases). The CDR3 covers 15 residues. The ends were cut back, 4 bases at V and 0 bases at J, with 12 bases in the middle. Germline values: CDR1 SEHNR, CDR2 FQNEAQ (reference sequence). In DNA, the CDR3 is TGTGCCAGCAGCTATCAGGACAACATGAACACTGAAGCTTTCTTT. Translation gives CASSYQDNMNTEAFF. The complete variable domain, with remaining parts taken from reference TRBV7-9 and TRBJ1-1, reads DTGVSQNPRHKITKRGQNVTFRCDPISEHNRLYWYRQTLGQGPEFLTYFQNEAQLEKSRLLSDRFSAERPKGSFSTLEIQRTEQGDSAMYLCASSYQDNMNTEAFFGQGTRLTVV.

The chain combines TRBV5-1 with TRBJ2-5; 7 bases align to TRBD1. V lost 0 bases and J lost 1; bases outside the gene matches: 9. Germline V gene sequence: CDR1 SGHRS, CDR2 YFSETQ. The CDR3 is 17 residues long. CDR3: CASSLGQGLSGQETQYF. The CDR3 DNA is TGCGCCAGCAGCTTGGGACAGGGTCTCTCCGGCCAAGAGACCCAGTACTTC.

The chain links TRBV4-3 to TRBJ2-7; D unresolved. V lost 4 bases and J 3 bases, leaving 10 bases between the germline ends. The CDR3 is 13 residues long. The germline gives CDR1 LGHNA, CDR2 YSLEER. The CDR3 sequence is CASSPEARYEQYF. CDR3 in DNA: TGCGCCAGCAGCCCAGAGGCCCGCTACGAGCAGTACTTC.

As to this clone: The same CDR3 arises from other DNA sequences in this sample as well. This chain joins TRBV20-1 and TRBJ2-7; no definite D call. Trimming removed 3 bases from V and 0 bases from J, with 3 bases in between. Germline V gene lookup returns CDR1 DFQATT and CDR2 SNEGSKA (reference sequence). There are 11 residues in the CDR3. CDR3 protein: CSARASYEQYV. The CDR3 DNA is TGCAGTGCTAGGGCCTCCTACGAGCAGTACGTC.

V usage is TRBV4-3 and J usage is TRBJ2-7; 8 nucleotides match TRBD1. Germline loops: CDR1 LGHNA, CDR2 YSLEER. There are 17 residues in the CDR3. Trimming removed 1 base from V and 0 bases from J; junction bases left unmatched: 8. Written as DNA, the CDR3 is TGCGCCAGCAGCCAAGCGTGGGGACAGGACCACTCCTACGAGCAGTACTTC. Translating gives CASSQAWGQDHSYEQYF.

V usage is TRBV7-9 and J usage is TRBJ2-7; 14 bases line up with TRBD2. The germline CDR1 and CDR2 sequences are SEHNR and FQNEAQ (reference sequence). The CDR3 runs 16 residues. Unmatched junction bases numbered 5, after V lost 5 bases and J lost 2 bases. CDR3 DNA: TGTGCCAGCAGCCCGACTAGCGGGGGGGCCACCTACGAGCAGTACTTC. This sequence encodes CASSPTSGGATYEQYF.

The rearrangement uses TRBV6-1 and TRBJ1-2; D possibly corresponds to TRBD1 (5 bases). Germline CDR1 MNHNS, CDR2 SASEGT. Trimming took 2 bases from V and 7 from J, leaving 20 bases between them. The CDR3 totals 16 residues. CDR3 nucleotide sequence: TGTGCCAGCAGTGAACCGGGGGAGAATTCCTATGTTGGCTACACCTTC. This sequence encodes CASSEPGENSYVGYTF.

This clone was seen a handful of times. The CDR3 nucleotides read TGTGCCAGCAGCCCCAAGCGGGGGGGCCGCAATGAGCAGTTCTTC. Translated, it gives CASSPKRGGRNEQFF. The J gene is TRBJ2-1, the V gene TRBV6-5; 10 bases match TRBD2. The CDR3 contains 15 residues. CDR1 and CDR2 from the germline V gene are MNHEY and SVGAGI. Unmatched junction bases numbered 8, after V lost 6 bases and J lost 6 bases.

This chain joins TRBV27 and TRBJ2-3; 15 bases fit TRBD2. The CDR3 contains 17 residues. Germline V lookup: CDR1 MNHEY, CDR2 SMNVEV (reference sequence). J gave up 3 bases and V 6 bases, and 7 bases lay outside the gene matches. The CDR3 DNA reads TGTGCCAGCAGGAGGACTAGCGGGGGGGCAACGACAGATACGCAGTATTTT. Translation: CASRRTSGGATTDTQYF.

The V gene is TRBV5-1, the J gene TRBJ2-5; a weak D match, TRBD1 (5 bases). The germline gives CDR1 SGHRS, CDR2 YFSETQ. CDR3 length: 13 residues. Trimming left V 4 bases short and J 0 bases short, with 7 bases between. CDR3 sequence: CASSPDNQETQYF. The CDR3 DNA reads as TGCGCCAGCAGCCCGGACAACCAAGAGACCCAGTACTTC.

The chain recombines TRBV28 with TRBJ1-5; TRBD1 is a possible D gene (6 bases). Deletions cut 7 bases from V and 3 bases from J, with 16 bases between. Germline loops: CDR1 MDHEN, CDR2 SYDVKM. The CDR3 length is 15 residues. The CDR3: CASKGRGMNNQPQHF. The CDR3 region has the DNA TGTGCCAGCAAGGGAAGGGGGATGAACAATCAGCCCCAGCATTTT.

The genes are TRBV24-1 and TRBJ2-1; 11 nucleotides line up with TRBD2. Trimming at V came to 3 bases and at J to 4 bases, leaving 10 bases not matched to a gene. Germline assignment: CDR1 KGHDR and CDR2 SFDVKD. CDR3 length: 18 amino acids. CDR3 bases: TGTGCCACCAGTGATAAATTCCCGGGACTAGCGGTTTACAATGAGCAGTTCTTC. Translation gives CATSDKFPGLAVYNEQFF.

This chain connects TRBV2 to TRBJ2-5; 8 bases map to TRBD2. The germline V gene has CDR1 SNHLY and CDR2 FYNNEI. With V trimmed by 1 base and J by 4 bases, 2 bases remained unmatched. This CDR3 is built from 14 residues. The CDR3 nucleotides are TGTGCCAGCAGTGAAGTTGCGGGGGGAGAGACCCAGTACTTC. Amino acid sequence: CASSEVAGGETQYF.

The chain employs TRBV14 and TRBJ2-1; tentative D call: TRBD1 (6 bases). This CDR3 region has 15 residues. CDR1 and CDR2 (germline): SGHDN, FVKESK. V dropped 4 bases and J dropped 6 bases, with 16 bases sitting between them. CDR3 nucleotide sequence: TGTGCCAGCAGCCTCGTTGCCACAGGGAGCAATGAGCAGTTCTTC. It specifies CASSLVATGSNEQFF.

This chain joins TRBV7-2 and TRBJ2-3; no definite D call. The V end was cut by 4 bases, the J end by 4 bases, with 6 bases between. Germline lookup yields CDR1 SGHTA and CDR2 FQGNSA. This CDR3 has 12 amino acids. This chain's CDR3 is CASSSRADTQYF. The CDR3 DNA reads as TGTGCCAGCAGCTCTAGAGCAGATACGCAGTATTTT.